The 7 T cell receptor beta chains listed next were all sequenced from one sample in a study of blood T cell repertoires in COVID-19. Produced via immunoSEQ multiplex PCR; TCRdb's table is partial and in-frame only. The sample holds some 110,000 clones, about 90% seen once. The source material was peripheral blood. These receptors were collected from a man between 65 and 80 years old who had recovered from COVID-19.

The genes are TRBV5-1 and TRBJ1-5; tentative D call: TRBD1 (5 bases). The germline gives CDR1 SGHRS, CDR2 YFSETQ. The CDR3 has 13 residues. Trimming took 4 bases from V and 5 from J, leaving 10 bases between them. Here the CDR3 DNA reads TGCGCCAGCAGCAGAGGAGGGGATCAGCCCCAGCATTTT. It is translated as CASSRGGDQPQHF.

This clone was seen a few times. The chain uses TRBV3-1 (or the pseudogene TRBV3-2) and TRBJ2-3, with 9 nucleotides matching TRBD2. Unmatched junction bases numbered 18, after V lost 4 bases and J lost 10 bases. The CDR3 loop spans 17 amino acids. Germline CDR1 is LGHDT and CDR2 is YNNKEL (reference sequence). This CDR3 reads CASSPVPPSGVGGSQYF. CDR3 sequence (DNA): TGTGCCAGCAGCCCCGTGCCCCCTAGCGGGGTGGGAGGTTCGCAGTATTTT.

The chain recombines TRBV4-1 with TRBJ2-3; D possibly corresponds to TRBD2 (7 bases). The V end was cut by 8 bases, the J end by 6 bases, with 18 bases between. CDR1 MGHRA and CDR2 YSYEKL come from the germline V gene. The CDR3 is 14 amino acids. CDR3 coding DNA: TGCGCCAGCTCCAGGGGCGGGGGCTGGGATACGCAGTATTTT. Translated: CASSRGGGWDTQYF.

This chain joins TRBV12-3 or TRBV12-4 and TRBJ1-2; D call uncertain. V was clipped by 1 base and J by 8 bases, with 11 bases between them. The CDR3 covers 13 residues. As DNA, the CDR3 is TGTGCCAGCAGTTTAGTGTCCACGCGGGGCTACACCTTC. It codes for CASSLVSTRGYTF.

CDR3 loop: CASSIGYEQYF. The CDR3 DNA sequence: TGTGCCAGTAGTATCGGTTACGAGCAGTACTTC. The chain is built from TRBV19 and TRBJ2-7; D gene uncertain. The V end lost 3 bases, the J end lost 4 bases, and 4 bases lay between the germline ends. CDR1 is LNHDA and CDR2 is SQIVND in the germline V gene (reference sequence). The CDR3 is 11 residues long.

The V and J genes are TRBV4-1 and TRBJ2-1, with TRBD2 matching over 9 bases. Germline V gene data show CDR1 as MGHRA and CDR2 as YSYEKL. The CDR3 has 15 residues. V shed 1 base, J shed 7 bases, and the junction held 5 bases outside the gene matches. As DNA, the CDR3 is TGCGCCAGCAGCCAAGTCGCGACTAGCGGTAATGAGCAGTTCTTC. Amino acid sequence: CASSQVATSGNEQFF.

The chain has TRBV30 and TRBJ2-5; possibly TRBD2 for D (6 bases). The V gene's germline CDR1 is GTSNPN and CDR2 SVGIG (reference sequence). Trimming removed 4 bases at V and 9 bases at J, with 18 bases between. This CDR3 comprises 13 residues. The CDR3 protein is CAWTLAGRKAQYF. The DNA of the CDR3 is TGTGCCTGGACCCTAGCCGGGAGAAAGGCCCAGTACTTC.